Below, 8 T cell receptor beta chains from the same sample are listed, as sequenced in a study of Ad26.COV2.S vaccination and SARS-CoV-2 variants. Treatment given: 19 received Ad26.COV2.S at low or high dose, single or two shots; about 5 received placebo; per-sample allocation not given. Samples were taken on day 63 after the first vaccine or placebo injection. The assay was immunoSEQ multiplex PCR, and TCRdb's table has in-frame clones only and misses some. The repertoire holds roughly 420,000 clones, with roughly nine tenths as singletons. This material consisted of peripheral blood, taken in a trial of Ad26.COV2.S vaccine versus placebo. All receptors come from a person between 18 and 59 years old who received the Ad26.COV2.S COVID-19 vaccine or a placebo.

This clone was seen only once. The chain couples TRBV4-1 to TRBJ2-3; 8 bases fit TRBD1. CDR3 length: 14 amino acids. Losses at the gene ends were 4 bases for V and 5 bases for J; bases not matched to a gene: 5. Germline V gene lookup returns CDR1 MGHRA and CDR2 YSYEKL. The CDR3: CASSLTGVIDTQYF. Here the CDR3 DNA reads TGCGCCAGCAGCCTGACAGGGGTAATAGATACGCAGTATTTT.

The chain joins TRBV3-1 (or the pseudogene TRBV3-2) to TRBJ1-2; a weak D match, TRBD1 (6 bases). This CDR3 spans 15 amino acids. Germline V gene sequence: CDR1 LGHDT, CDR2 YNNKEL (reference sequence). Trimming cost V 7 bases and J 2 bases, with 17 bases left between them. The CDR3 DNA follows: TGTGCCAGCACACCAAGGGACAACTTAAACTATGGCTACACCTTC. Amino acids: CASTPRDNLNYGYTF.

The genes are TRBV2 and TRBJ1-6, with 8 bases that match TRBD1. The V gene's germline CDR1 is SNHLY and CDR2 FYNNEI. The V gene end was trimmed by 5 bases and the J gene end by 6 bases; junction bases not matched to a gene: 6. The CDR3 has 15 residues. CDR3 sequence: CASSTQGASNSPLHF. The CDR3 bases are TGTGCCAGCAGTACCCAGGGGGCGAGTAATTCACCCCTCCACTTT.

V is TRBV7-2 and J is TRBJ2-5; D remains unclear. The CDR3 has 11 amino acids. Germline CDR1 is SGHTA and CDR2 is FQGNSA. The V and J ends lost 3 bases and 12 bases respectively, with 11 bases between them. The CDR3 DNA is TGTGCCAGCAGCTTGGGGTCCTCAAAGTACTTC. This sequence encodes CASSLGSSKYF. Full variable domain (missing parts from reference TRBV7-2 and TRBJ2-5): GAGVSQSPSNKVTEKGKDVELRCDPISGHTALYWYRQSLGQGLEFLIYFQGNSAPDKSGLPSDRFSAERTGGSVSTLTIQRTQQEDSAVYLCASSLGSSKYFGPGTRLLVL.

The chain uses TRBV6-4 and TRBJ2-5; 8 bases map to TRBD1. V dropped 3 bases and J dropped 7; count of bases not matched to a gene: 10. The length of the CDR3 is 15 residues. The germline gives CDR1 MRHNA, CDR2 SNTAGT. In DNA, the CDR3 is TGTGCCAGCAGTGAGGCCGGGACAGGTAAGGGGACCCAGTACTTC. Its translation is CASSEAGTGKGTQYF.

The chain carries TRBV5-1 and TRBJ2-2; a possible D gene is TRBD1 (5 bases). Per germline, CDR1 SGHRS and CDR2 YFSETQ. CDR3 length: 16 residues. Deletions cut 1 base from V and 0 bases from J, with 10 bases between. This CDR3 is CASSLIRTSNTGELFF. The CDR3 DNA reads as TGCGCCAGCAGCTTGATCCGGACATCGAACACCGGGGAGCTGTTTTTT.

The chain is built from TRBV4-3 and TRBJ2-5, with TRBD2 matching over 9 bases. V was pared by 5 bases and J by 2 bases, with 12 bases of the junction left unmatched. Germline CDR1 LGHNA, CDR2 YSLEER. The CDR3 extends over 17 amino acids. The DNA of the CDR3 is TGCGCCAGCAGCGAAAGATTGAAAGCGGGGGGACAAGAGACCCAGTACTTC. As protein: CASSERLKAGGQETQYF.

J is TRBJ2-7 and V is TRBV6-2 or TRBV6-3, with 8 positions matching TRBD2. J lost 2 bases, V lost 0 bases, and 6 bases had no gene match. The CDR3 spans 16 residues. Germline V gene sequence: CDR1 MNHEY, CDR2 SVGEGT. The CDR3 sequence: CASSYSGGLVPYEQYF. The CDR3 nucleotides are TGTGCCAGCAGTTACTCAGGGGGACTAGTACCCTACGAGCAGTACTTC.